A selection of T cell receptor beta chains follows, all from one sample in a study of radiotherapy plus CTLA-4 blockade in lung cancer. The data were produced by immunoSEQ multiplex PCR, yet TCRdb's version contains in-frame clones alone and is incomplete. The table lists roughly 100,000 clones, 70% to 90% of them singletons. Source: peripheral blood, taken from a patient treated with radiotherapy plus ipilimumab. These receptor sequences come from a human donor with non-small cell lung cancer that progressed on radiotherapy plus ipilimumab. Some clones in this sample may be carry-over from other donors' samples. The CDR3 runs from the conserved cysteine through the conserved F or W. D genes are given only for firm matches. The size field is filled for only some rows; it gives once, few, many or a size class.

J gene | V gene | D gene | clone size | CDR3 protein | CDR3 DNA
TRBJ2-7 | TRBV2 | . | . | CASSWGVHEQYF | TGTGCCAGCAGTTGGGGGGTCCACGAGCAGTACTTC
TRBJ2-7 | TRBV7-8 | TRBD1 | . | CASSSYVGQGLSEGYF | TGTGCCAGCAGCTCTTATGTTGGACAGGGTCTCTCGGAGGGGTACTTC
TRBJ1-4 | TRBV6-5 | TRBD1 | . | CASSYSGDRGKLFF | TGTGCCAGCAGTTACTCGGGGGACAGGGGAAAACTGTTTTTT
TRBJ2-3 | TRBV11-1 | . | . | CASSLARTNTQYF | TGTGCCAGCAGCTTAGCCCGGACGAATACGCAGTATTTT
TRBJ2-5 | TRBV27 | . | . | CASRSYQETQYF | TGTGCCAGCAGATCGTACCAAGAGACCCAGTACTTC
TRBJ1-2 | TRBV28 | . | few | CASSGSGSHYGYTF | TGTGCCAGCAGTGGATCCGGGAGTCACTATGGCTACACCTTC
TRBJ2-1 | TRBV5-6 | . | . | CASSLAQGPEQFF | TGTGCCAGCAGCTTGGCTCAGGGACCTGAGCAGTTCTTC
TRBJ2-1 | TRBV7-2 | . | . | CASSFSARSKFF | TGTGCCAGCAGCTTCAGTGCACGGAGCAAGTTCTTC
TRBJ1-4 | TRBV7-7 | . | . | CASSSSTGEKLFF | TGTGCTAGCAGCTCGTCTACAGGGGAAAAACTGTTTTTT
TRBJ2-2 | TRBV7-3 | . | . | CASSRTSTGELFF | TGTGCCAGCAGCCGGACTTCTACCGGGGAGCTGTTTTTT
TRBJ2-5 | TRBV14 | TRBD1 | once | CASSWDRQETQYF | TGTGCCAGCAGTTGGGACAGGCAAGAGACCCAGTACTTC
TRBJ2-1 | TRBV5-1 | TRBD2 | . | CASSLGLAVYNEQFF | TGCGCCAGCAGCTTGGGACTAGCGGTTTACAATGAGCAGTTCTTC
TRBJ2-7 | TRBV7-9 | TRBD2 | once | CASSLASGYHSYEQYF | TGTGCCAGCAGCTTGGCTAGCGGGTACCACTCCTACGAGCAGTACTTC
TRBJ1-1 | TRBV6-5 | TRBD1 | few | CASPPQGNFTEAFF | TGTGCCAGCCCCCCACAGGGGAACTTTACTGAAGCTTTCTTT
TRBJ1-5 | TRBV30 | TRBD1 | . | CASDRVFRPDQPQHF | TGTGCATCAGACAGGGTCTTCCGTCCCGATCAGCCCCAGCATTTT
TRBJ1-2 | TRBV10-3 | . | . | CAITGAGIDGYTF | TGTGCCATCACTGGTGCAGGGATCGATGGCTACACCTTC
TRBJ1-4 | TRBV27 | TRBD1 | . | CASSLSQGELFF | TGTGCCAGCAGCCTATCACAGGGGGAACTGTTTTTT
TRBJ1-5 | TRBV5-1 | TRBD1 | . | CASSFLPGQNQPQHF | TGCGCCAGCAGCTTTTTACCGGGACAGAATCAGCCCCAGCATTTT
TRBJ1-5 | TRBV4-2 | TRBD1 | . | CASSQDRWGTGNQPQHF | TGTGCCAGCAGCCAAGATCGATGGGGGACAGGGAATCAGCCCCAGCATTTT
TRBJ1-1 | TRBV28 | . | . | CASRPAVAEAFF | TGTGCCAGCAGACCCGCTGTCGCTGAAGCTTTCTTT
TRBJ1-5 | TRBV19 | . | . | CASSIEGFGQPQHF | TGTGCCAGTAGTATAGAAGGGTTTGGACAGCCCCAGCATTTT
TRBJ2-4 | TRBV7-2 | TRBD1 | . | CASSLVGQENIQYF | TGTGCCAGCAGCTTAGTAGGACAGGAGAACATTCAGTACTTC
TRBJ1-2 | TRBV4-3 | . | . | CASSQLLGLNYGYTF | TGCGCCAGCAGCCAATTGTTGGGGTTGAACTATGGCTACACCTTC
TRBJ2-7 | TRBV7-9 | TRBD1 | . | CASSFGKQGRKRSSYEQYF | TGTGCCAGCAGCTTCGGGAAACAGGGGCGAAAAAGGAGCTCCTACGAGCAGTACTTC
TRBJ2-7 | TRBV28 | . | . | CASRTTYEQYF | TGTGCCAGCAGGACCACCTACGAGCAGTACTTC
TRBJ1-2 | TRBV15 | . | . | CATSRATGPNYGYTF | TGTGCCACCAGCAGGGCGACAGGACCTAACTATGGCTACACCTTC
TRBJ1-5 | TRBV19 | TRBD1 | . | CASTVGTGVPPQHF | TGTGCCAGTACCGTCGGGACAGGCGTACCGCCCCAGCATTTT
TRBJ2-7 | TRBV7-6 | . | . | CASSLAPGSSYEQYF | TGTGCCAGCAGCTTAGCTCCGGGCAGCTCCTACGAGCAGTACTTC
TRBJ1-1 | TRBV5-6 | TRBD1 | . | CASSFYMGQGIAEAFF | TGTGCCAGCAGCTTCTACATGGGACAGGGTATCGCTGAAGCTTTCTTT
TRBJ1-1 | TRBV7-8 | . | . | CASSLGQRPGSTEAFF | TGTGCCAGCAGCTTAGGTCAGAGACCGGGGTCCACTGAAGCTTTCTTT
TRBJ2-7 | TRBV7-2 | TRBD1 | few | CASRARQGSEQYF | TGTGCCAGCAGGGCGCGACAGGGCTCCGAGCAGTACTTC
TRBJ1-1 | TRBV19 | . | . | CASSDWLTAFF | TGTGCCAGTAGTGACTGGCTTACGGCTTTCTTT
TRBJ2-1 | TRBV11-1 | TRBD2 | . | CASSITTSGYNEQFF | TGTGCCAGCAGCATTACGACTAGCGGATACAATGAGCAGTTCTTC
TRBJ1-2 | TRBV6-5 | . | . | CASSYSGGSGYTF | TGTGCCAGCAGTTACTCGGGAGGGTCTGGCTACACCTTC
TRBJ2-5 | TRBV9 | TRBD2 | . | CASSPRGAGTRYQETQYF | TGTGCCAGCAGCCCTCGGGGAGCGGGGACCCGGTACCAAGAGACCCAGTACTTC
TRBJ1-2 | TRBV15 | . | . | CATSRARQEDYGYTF | TGTGCCACCAGCAGAGCCAGACAGGAGGACTATGGCTACACCTTC
TRBJ2-7 | TRBV2 | . | . | CASSIYEQYF | TGTGCCAGCAGCATCTACGAGCAGTACTTC
TRBJ1-2 | TRBV28 | . | . | CASSAGSHYGYTF | TGTGCCAGCAGTGCAGGGTCCCACTATGGCTACACCTTC
TRBJ2-6 | TRBV5-6 | . | . | CASSDKRSGANVLTF | TGTGCCAGCAGCGACAAGCGCTCTGGGGCCAACGTCCTGACTTTC
TRBJ1-5 | TRBV5-1 | . | . | CASSLTASNQPQHF | TGCGCCAGCAGCTTGACAGCTAGCAATCAGCCCCAGCATTTT
TRBJ1-2 | TRBV20-1 | . | . | CSARGNGYTF | TGCAGTGCTAGAGGGAATGGCTACACCTTC
TRBJ2-5 | TRBV7-6 | . | . | CASSPSLDHRGRETQYF | TGTGCCAGCAGCCCGTCATTAGATCATCGGGGACGAGAGACCCAGTACTTC